Shown below are 23 T cell receptor beta chains from a single sample sequenced in a study of technical replicates of blood from several donors. Repertoires were generated with immunoSEQ multiplex PCR, while TCRdb's copy carries only in-frame clones and drops some. The sample carries 70,000 to 85,000 clones, roughly 92% recorded once. The material sequenced was T cells isolated from PBMCs. These receptors were taken from a human donor in good health.

This clone was recorded only once. The V and J genes are TRBV7-9 and TRBJ1-4, with TRBD1 identical over 9 bases. V lost 0 bases and J lost 2; bases outside the gene matches: 1. This CDR3 is built from 16 residues. Germline V gene data show CDR1 as SEHNR and CDR2 as FQNEAQ (reference sequence). In DNA, the CDR3 is TGTGCCAGCAGCTTAGCCACAGGGGGCACTAATGAAAAACTGTTTTTT. Protein product: CASSLATGGTNEKLFF.

The CDR3 DNA sequence: TGCGCCAGCAGACAGACCTCTGGAAACACCATATATTTT. Its protein is CASRQTSGNTIYF. The chain links TRBV5-1 to TRBJ1-3; D is undetermined. This CDR3 comprises 13 residues. CDR1 is SGHRS, CDR2 YFSETQ, per germline. V lost 5 bases to trimming and J lost 0 bases, with 6 bases between them.

The J gene is TRBJ2-7, the V gene TRBV28; 9 bases match TRBD1. Losses at the gene ends were 5 bases for V and 5 bases for J; bases not matched to a gene: 4. This CDR3 spans 13 amino acids. Germline CDR1 reads MDHEN; CDR2 reads SYDVKM. The CDR3 loop is CASSRDRENEQYF. In nucleotides, the CDR3 is TGTGCCAGCAGTCGGGACAGGGAGAACGAGCAGTACTTC.

This chain joins TRBV6-6 and TRBJ1-4; D unclear. This CDR3 has 15 amino acids. The germline V and J ends were trimmed by 5 bases and 2 bases, with 12 bases remaining between them. Germline assignment: CDR1 MNHNY and CDR2 SVGAGI (reference sequence). CDR3 protein: CASSTPRKTNEKLFF. The CDR3 DNA sequence: TGTGCCAGCAGTACCCCTAGGAAGACTAATGAAAAACTGTTTTTT.

J is TRBJ2-2 and V is TRBV27, with D perhaps matching TRBD2 (6 bases). CDR1 is MNHEY, CDR2 SMNVEV, per germline (reference sequence). V was clipped by 4 bases and J by 4 bases, with 13 bases between them. The CDR3 contains 15 residues. The CDR3 spells CASSSWQGGTGELFF. As DNA, the CDR3 is TGTGCCAGCAGTTCTTGGCAGGGAGGCACCGGGGAGCTGTTTTTT.

The CDR3 region has the DNA TGTGCCAGCAGCTCCGGGACAGAGAATGAAAAACTGTTTTTT. Translating it yields CASSSGTENEKLFF. The rearrangement joins TRBV5-4 to TRBJ1-4; 7 bases align to TRBD1. Germline values: CDR1 SGHNT, CDR2 YYREEE (reference sequence). CDR3 length: 14 residues. The V and J ends lost 3 bases and 5 bases, in that order; junction bases with no gene match: 4.

The chain employs TRBV19 and TRBJ1-1, with a possible D match to TRBD1 (6 bases). This CDR3 is built from 12 residues. Germline CDR1 is LNHDA and CDR2 is SQIVND (reference sequence). V dropped 8 bases and J dropped 3 bases, with 10 bases sitting between them. DNA of the CDR3: TGTGCCAGTCGCTACAGGGACACTGAAGCTTTCTTT. It encodes CASRYRDTEAFF. Combining the CDR3 with reference TRBV19 and TRBJ1-1 gives the whole variable domain DGGITQSPKYLFRKEGQNVTLSCEQNLNHDAMYWYRQDPGQGLRLIYYSQIVNDFQKGDIAEGYSVSREKKESFPLTVTSAQKNPTAFYLCASRYRDTEAFFGQGTRLTVV.

The V call is TRBV9, the J call TRBJ1-5; weak D call: TRBD1 (5 bases). The CDR3 consists of 14 residues. Trimming removed 4 bases from V and 4 bases from J, with 12 bases in between. The germline V gene encodes CDR1 SGDLS and CDR2 YYNGEE. This CDR3 is CASSPLGGNQPQHF. CDR3 DNA: TGTGCCAGCAGCCCTCTGGGGGGAAATCAGCCCCAGCATTTT.

The J gene is TRBJ2-1, the V gene TRBV4-2, with a possible D match to TRBD2 (6 bases). Germline values: CDR1 LGHNA, CDR2 YNFKEQ. V dropped 8 bases and J dropped 4 bases, with 18 bases sitting between them. The CDR3 is made up of 15 amino acids. The DNA for the CDR3 is TGTGCCAGCGCACCCCATGGGGGGAAATACAATGAGCAGTTCTTC. Translating it yields CASAPHGGKYNEQFF.

The chain is built from TRBV6-6 and TRBJ1-1, with D possibly being TRBD1 (5 bases). From germline, CDR1 is MNHNY and CDR2 SVGAGI (reference sequence). The V and J ends lost 9 bases and 7 bases respectively, with 21 bases between them. CDR3 length: 14 amino acids. CDR3 loop: CASFPGHLNGEAFF. Written as DNA, the CDR3 is TGTGCCAGTTTCCCAGGACACTTAAATGGTGAAGCTTTCTTT.

A few counts support this clone. DNA for the CDR3: TGTGCCAGCAGAGTCGACAGGGCGGTTGGCCAGCCCCAGCATTTT. This encodes CASRVDRAVGQPQHF. The genes are TRBV2 and TRBJ1-5; 7 positions match TRBD1. Germline lookup yields CDR1 SNHLY and CDR2 FYNNEI. This CDR3 contains 15 residues. The junction had 12 bases not matched to a gene; V was cut back by 6 bases and J by 7 bases.

The V call is TRBV7-9, the J call TRBJ2-5, with 10 bases aligning to TRBD2. The CDR3 extends over 12 amino acids. CDR1 is SEHNR, CDR2 FQNEAQ, per germline (reference sequence). The CDR3 here is CLSGRIQETQYF. The CDR3 DNA is TGTCTTAGCGGGAGGATTCAAGAGACCCAGTACTTC.

The CDR3 loop is CASSLVFASGTGELFF. The CDR3 region has the DNA TGTGCCAGCAGTTTAGTATTCGCTAGCGGGACCGGGGAGCTGTTTTTT. This chain uses TRBV27 with TRBJ2-2; 8 nucleotides align to TRBD2. In germline, CDR1 is MNHEY, CDR2 SMNVEV (reference sequence). CDR3 size: 16 residues. J was trimmed by 5 bases and V by 2 bases; bases with no gene match: 7.

The genes are TRBV19 and TRBJ1-3; D ambiguous. Trimming removed 9 bases from V and 5 bases from J, with 11 bases in between. The CDR3 has 12 amino acids. Germline CDR1 LNHDA, CDR2 SQIVND (reference sequence). The CDR3 loop reads CASRAGRNTIYF. CDR3 coding DNA: TGTGCCAGCCGAGCGGGGAGAAACACCATATATTTT. Full variable domain (rest looked up from reference TRBV19 and TRBJ1-3): DGGITQSPKYLFRKEGQNVTLSCEQNLNHDAMYWYRQDPGQGLRLIYYSQIVNDFQKGDIAEGYSVSREKKESFPLTVTSAQKNPTAFYLCASRAGRNTIYFGEGSWLTVV.

The chain is built from TRBV5-6 and TRBJ1-1; TRBD1 matches 10 bases. Trimming took 4 bases from V and 0 from J; bases not matched to a gene: 6. The germline V gene has CDR1 SGHDT and CDR2 YYEEEE. CDR3 length equals 16 residues. Here the CDR3 DNA reads TGTGCCAGCAGCCTATCCGGGACAGGGGTGAACACTGAAGCTTTCTTT. This sequence encodes CASSLSGTGVNTEAFF.

The V gene is TRBV28, the J gene TRBJ1-1; 10 bases fit TRBD1. The CDR3 is made up of 18 amino acids. The trim removed 5 bases at V and 3 bases at J, leaving 15 bases unmatched. Germline V CDR1 and CDR2: MDHEN, SYDVKM. The CDR3 spells CASSRRDRGQREDTEAFF. The CDR3 nucleotides read TGTGCCAGCAGTCGCCGGGACAGGGGCCAAAGGGAAGACACTGAAGCTTTCTTT.

The CDR3 protein is CASSLGGLFDTEAFF. The CDR3 DNA is TGTGCCAGCAGTTTGGGGGGTTTATTTGACACTGAAGCTTTCTTT. The genes are TRBV28 and TRBJ1-1; weak D call: TRBD1 (5 bases). Germline V lookup: CDR1 MDHEN, CDR2 SYDVKM. The CDR3 extends over 15 amino acids. Trimming left V 3 bases short and J 3 bases short, with 14 bases between. The variable domain in full, with the rest retrieved from reference TRBV28 and TRBJ1-1, is DVKVTQSSRYLVKRTGEKVFLECVQDMDHENMFWYRQDPGLGLRLIYFSYDVKMKEKGDIPEGYSVSREKKERFSLILESASTNQTSMYLCASSLGGLFDTEAFFGQGTRLTVV.

V and J are TRBV7-9 and TRBJ2-5; 7 bases line up with TRBD2. This CDR3 spans 15 amino acids. J lost 4 bases, V lost 1 base, and 6 bases had no gene match. Germline CDR1 SEHNR, CDR2 FQNEAQ (reference sequence). In DNA form, the CDR3 reads TGTGCCAGCAGCTTAGTCGCGGGAGTCGGAGAGACCCAGTACTTC. Protein: CASSLVAGVGETQYF.

For the CDR3, the DNA is TGTGCCAGCAGTTACTCGCGTCAGGGGGTGACAGATACGCAGTATTTT. It encodes CASSYSRQGVTDTQYF. This sequence joins TRBV6-6 and TRBJ2-3; TRBD1 matches at 7 bases. The CDR3 is 16 residues long. CDR1 MNHNY and CDR2 SVGAGI come from the germline V gene (reference sequence). The V gene end was trimmed by 0 bases and the J gene end by 3 bases; junction bases not matched to a gene: 6.

This clone showed up just once. The gene calls are TRBV6-5 and TRBJ2-7; D is unresolved. There are 15 residues in the CDR3. With 0 bases removed from V and 0 bases from J, the gap between germline ends came to 9 bases. Germline V gene lookup returns CDR1 MNHEY and CDR2 SVGAGI. CDR3 bases: TGTGCCAGCAGTTACTCTGGAGCTACCTCCTACGAGCAGTACTTC. Translated, it gives CASSYSGATSYEQYF.

This clone came up a few times. The chain has TRBV7-9 and TRBJ2-2; D might be TRBD1 (6 bases). Germline CDR1 reads SEHNR; CDR2 reads FQNEAQ (reference sequence). The germline V and J ends were trimmed by 2 bases and 2 bases, with 21 bases remaining between them. The CDR3 consists of 19 residues. CDR3: CASSLWYGRGKSNTGELFF. CDR3 DNA sequence: TGTGCCAGCAGCTTATGGTACGGCAGGGGCAAATCAAACACCGGGGAGCTGTTTTTT.

The chain carries TRBV30 and TRBJ1-4, with D uncertain. V shed 4 bases and J shed 5 bases, with 5 bases lying between them. Per the germline V gene, CDR1 is GTSNPN and CDR2 is SVGIG (reference sequence). This CDR3 is 11 amino acids long. CDR3 sequence (DNA): TGTGCCTGGACCAGAAATGAAAAACTGTTTTTT. This sequence encodes CAWTRNEKLFF.

The J gene is TRBJ2-1, the V gene TRBV11-3; D not resolved. Trimming pared 2 bases from V and 3 bases from J, leaving 8 bases between. Germline CDR1 SGHNT, CDR2 YENEEA. CDR3 length: 14 residues. The CDR3 DNA reads TGTGCCAGCAGCTTATCCAGTAACTACAATGAGCAGTTCTTC. Amino acids: CASSLSSNYNEQFF.